Following are 8 T cell receptor beta chains from one sample sequenced in a study of cytomegalovirus exposure and HLA in healthy donors. This PCR relied on a set of 60 Vbeta primers and 13 Jbeta primers. Some clones are missing from TCRdb's copy, which holds only in-frame ones; the method was immunoSEQ multiplex PCR. The data show 190,000 or so clones, approximately 80% seen once. Sequences were obtained from PBMCs. The source is a boy younger than 18 in good health and CMV-seronegative.

This chain links TRBV5-1 with TRBJ2-1, with D perhaps TRBD1 or TRBD2 (9 bases each). The length of the CDR3 is 17 residues. Germline V gives CDR1 SGHRS, CDR2 YFSETQ. Deletions cut 4 bases from V and 7 bases from J, with 24 bases between. The CDR3 region has the DNA TGCGCCAGCAGCATGGCGGGGGGGACAGGGTTGGAGAATGAGCAGTTCTTC. Residues: CASSMAGGTGLENEQFF.

The rearrangement joins TRBV15 to TRBJ2-7; TRBD1 aligns across 7 bases. J gave up 2 bases and V 1 base, and 2 bases lay outside the gene matches. The CDR3 runs 14 residues. In germline, CDR1 is LNHNV, CDR2 YYDKDF (reference sequence). In DNA, the CDR3 is TGTGCCACCAGCAGAGGACAGGGAACCTACGAGCAGTACTTC. Its protein product is CATSRGQGTYEQYF.

This clone occurred a few times. V and J are TRBV2 and TRBJ2-2; unclear D gene. The length of the CDR3 is 14 residues. The germline V gene encodes CDR1 SNHLY and CDR2 FYNNEI. The V gene lost 3 bases and the J gene lost 2 bases, with 7 bases spanning the gap. The DNA of the CDR3 is TGTGCCAGCAGTGACCGGGTCAACACCGGGGAGCTGTTTTTT. As protein: CASSDRVNTGELFF.

For this clone: The same CDR3 is also encoded by other DNA sequences in this sample. V gene TRBV6-1 combines with J gene TRBJ1-5; perhaps TRBD1 as D (6 bases). The V gene lost 6 bases and the J gene lost 3 bases, with 15 bases spanning the gap. The CDR3 is made up of 15 amino acids. In germline, CDR1 is MNHNS, CDR2 SASEGT. For the CDR3, the DNA is TGTGCCAGCAGCTTAGTAGGGGGTACCAATCAGCCCCAGCATTTT. It yields the protein CASSLVGGTNQPQHF.

This chain connects TRBV30 to TRBJ1-1, with 9 nucleotides matching TRBD1. Germline loops: CDR1 GTSNPN, CDR2 SVGIG (reference sequence). The CDR3 is 13 residues long. Trimming cost V 3 bases and J 5 bases; bases outside gene matches: 4. CDR3 DNA sequence: TGTGCCTGGAGCTGGGACAGGGTAACTGAAGCTTTCTTT. This sequence encodes CAWSWDRVTEAFF.

The chain has TRBV6-5 and TRBJ2-7; weak D call: TRBD2 (5 bases). Trimming removed 4 bases from V and 3 bases from J, with 10 bases in between. The germline gives CDR1 MNHEY, CDR2 SVGAGI. There are 13 residues in the CDR3. The CDR3 DNA reads as TGTGCCAGCAGTTTCCGGGATAACTACGAGCAGTACTTC. Protein product: CASSFRDNYEQYF.

Remarks on this clone: The junction departs from germline at one end; a sequencing error may be responsible. The chain carries TRBV6-1 and TRBJ1-1; no firm D call. Germline CDR1 reads MNHNS; CDR2 reads SASEGT. The CDR3 extends over 15 amino acids. The DNA for the CDR3 is TGTGCCAGCAGTGAGAGACGCTCCGTTAGCACTGAAGCTTCCTTT. It yields the protein CASSERRSVSTEASF.

This chain uses TRBV19 with TRBJ2-7, with 7 bases fitting TRBD2. With V trimmed by 4 bases and J by 4 bases, 4 bases remained unmatched. Germline V gene data show CDR1 as LNHDA and CDR2 as SQIVND (reference sequence). CDR3 length: 13 residues. The CDR3 sequence: CASSSGRDYEQYF. Written as DNA, the CDR3 is TGTGCCAGTAGTAGCGGGAGAGATTACGAGCAGTACTTC.